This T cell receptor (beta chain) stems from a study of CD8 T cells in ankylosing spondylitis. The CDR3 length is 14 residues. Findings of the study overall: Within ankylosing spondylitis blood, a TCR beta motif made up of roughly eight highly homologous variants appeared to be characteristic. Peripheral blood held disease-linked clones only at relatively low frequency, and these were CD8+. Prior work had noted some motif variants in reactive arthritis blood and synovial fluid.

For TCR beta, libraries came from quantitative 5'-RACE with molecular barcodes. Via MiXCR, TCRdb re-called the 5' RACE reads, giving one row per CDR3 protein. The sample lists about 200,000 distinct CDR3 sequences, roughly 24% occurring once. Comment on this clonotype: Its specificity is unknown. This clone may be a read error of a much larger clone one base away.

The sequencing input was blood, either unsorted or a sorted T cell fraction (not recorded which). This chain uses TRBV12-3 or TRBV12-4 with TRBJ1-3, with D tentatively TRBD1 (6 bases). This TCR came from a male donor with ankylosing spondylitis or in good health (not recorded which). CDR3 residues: CASSFGTSGNTINF. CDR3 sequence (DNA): TGTGCCAGCAGTTTCGGGACATCTGGAAACACCATAAATTTT.